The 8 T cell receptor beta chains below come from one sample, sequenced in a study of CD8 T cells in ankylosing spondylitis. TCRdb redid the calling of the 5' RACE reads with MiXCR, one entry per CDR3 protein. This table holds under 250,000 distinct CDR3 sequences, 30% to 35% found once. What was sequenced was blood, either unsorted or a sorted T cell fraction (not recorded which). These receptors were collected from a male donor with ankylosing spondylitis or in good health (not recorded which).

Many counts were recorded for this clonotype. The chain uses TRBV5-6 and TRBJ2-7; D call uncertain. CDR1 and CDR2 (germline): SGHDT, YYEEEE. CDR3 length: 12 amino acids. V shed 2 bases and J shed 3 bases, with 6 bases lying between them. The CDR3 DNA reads TGTGCCAGCAGCTTCCAGAGCTACGAGCAGTACTTC. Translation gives CASSFQSYEQYF. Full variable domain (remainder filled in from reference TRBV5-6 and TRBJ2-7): DAGVTQSPTHLIKTRGQQVTLRCSPKSGHDTVSWYQQALGQGPQFIFQYYEEEERQRGNFPDRFSGHQFPNYSSELNVNALLLGDSALYLCASSFQSYEQYFGPGTRLTVT.

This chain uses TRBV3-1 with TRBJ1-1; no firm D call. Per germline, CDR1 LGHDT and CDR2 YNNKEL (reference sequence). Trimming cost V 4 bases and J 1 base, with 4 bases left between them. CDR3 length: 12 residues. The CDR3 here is CASSPENTEAFF. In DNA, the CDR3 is TGTGCCAGCAGCCCAGAGAACACTGAAGCTTTCTTT. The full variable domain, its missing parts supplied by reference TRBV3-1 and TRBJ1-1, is DTAVSQTPKYLVTQMGNDKSIKCEQNLGHDTMYWYKQDSKKFLKIMFSYNNKELIINETVPNRFSPKSPDKAHLNLHINSLELGDSAVYFCASSPENTEAFFGQGTRLTVV.

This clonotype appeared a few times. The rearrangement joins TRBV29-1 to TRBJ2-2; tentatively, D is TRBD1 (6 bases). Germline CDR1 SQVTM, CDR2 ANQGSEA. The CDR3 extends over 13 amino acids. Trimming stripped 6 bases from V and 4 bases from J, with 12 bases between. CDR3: CSVAKDSTGELFF. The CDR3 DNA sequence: TGCAGCGTGGCTAAGGACAGCACCGGGGAGCTGTTTTTT.

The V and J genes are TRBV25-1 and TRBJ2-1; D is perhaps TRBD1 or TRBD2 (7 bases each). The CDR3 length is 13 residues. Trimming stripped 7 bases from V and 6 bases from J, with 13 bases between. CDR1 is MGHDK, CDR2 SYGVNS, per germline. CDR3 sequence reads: CASNGRGRNEQFF. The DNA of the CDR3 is TGTGCCAGCAATGGGAGGGGGCGCAATGAGCAGTTCTTC. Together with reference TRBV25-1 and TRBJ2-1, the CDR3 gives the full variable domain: EADIYQTPRYLVIGTGKKITLECSQTMGHDKMYWYQQDPGMELHLIHYSYGVNSTEKGDLSSESTVSRIRTEHFPLTLESARPSHTSQYLCASNGRGRNEQFFGPGTRLTVL.

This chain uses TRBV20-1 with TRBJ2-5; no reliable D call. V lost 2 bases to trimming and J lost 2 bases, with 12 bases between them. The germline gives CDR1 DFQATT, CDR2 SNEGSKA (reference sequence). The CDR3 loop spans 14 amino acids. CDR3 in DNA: TGCAGTGCTAGACTAGATGAGATTCAAGAGACCCAGTACTTC. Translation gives CSARLDEIQETQYF.

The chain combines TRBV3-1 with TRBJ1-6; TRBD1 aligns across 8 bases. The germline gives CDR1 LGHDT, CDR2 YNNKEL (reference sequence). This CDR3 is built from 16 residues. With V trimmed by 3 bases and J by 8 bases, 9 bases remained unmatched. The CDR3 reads CASSHSDRGWDSPLHF. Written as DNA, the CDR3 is TGTGCCAGCAGCCACTCAGACAGGGGTTGGGATTCACCCCTCCACTTT.

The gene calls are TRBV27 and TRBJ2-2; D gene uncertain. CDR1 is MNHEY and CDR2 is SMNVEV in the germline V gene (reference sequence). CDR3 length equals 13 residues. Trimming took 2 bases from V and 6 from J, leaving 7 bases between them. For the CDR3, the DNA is TGTGCCAGCAGTTTAAGCTCCGCCGGGGAGCTGTTTTTT. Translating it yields CASSLSSAGELFF.

The CDR3 reads CASSQAGRTSGEETQYF. In DNA, the CDR3 is TGTGCCAGCAGCCAAGCCGGGCGGACTAGCGGGGAAGAGACCCAGTACTTC. V and J are TRBV4-2 and TRBJ2-5; 12 bases are shared with TRBD2. There are 17 residues in the CDR3. V lost 1 base and J lost 3; bases outside the gene matches: 6. The germline gives CDR1 LGHNA, CDR2 YNFKEQ.